This is a list of T cell receptor beta chains from one sample in a study of blood T cell repertoires in COVID-19. The assay was immunoSEQ multiplex PCR, and TCRdb's table has in-frame clones only and misses some. Found here are roughly 220,000 clones, roughly 86% of them singletons; the top ten hold about 2.9%. The sequenced sample consisted of peripheral blood. Receptors were obtained from a man aged 60 to 69 with acute or convalescent COVID-19. CDR3s include the opening cysteine and the closing phenylalanine or tryptophan. Fields, in order: clone size, D gene, CDR3 length, J gene, V gene, CDR3 protein, CDR3 DNA. A D gene is named only where the DNA matches it firmly. Expanded clones are given a class, and other clones once, few, many or no size at all.

clone_size: NA; d_call: NA; cdr3_length: 14; j_call: TRBJ2-7; v_call: TRBV11-3; cdr3_aa: CASSLGPLSGEQYF; cdr3_nt: TGTGCCAGCAGCTTGGGCCCACTTTCGGGGGAGCAGTACTTC
clone_size: few; d_call: TRBD1; cdr3_length: 12; j_call: TRBJ1-1; v_call: TRBV14; cdr3_aa: CASSRDRVKAFF; cdr3_nt: TGTGCCAGCAGCCGGGACAGGGTTAAAGCTTTCTTT
clone_size: NA; d_call: NA; cdr3_length: 15; j_call: TRBJ1-1; v_call: TRBV28; cdr3_aa: CASSSETRDGAEAFF; cdr3_nt: TGTGCCAGCAGTTCTGAAACGAGGGATGGCGCTGAAGCTTTCTTT
clone_size: NA; d_call: NA; cdr3_length: 13; j_call: TRBJ1-6; v_call: TRBV5-5; cdr3_aa: CASSLDAGSPLHF; cdr3_nt: TGTGCCAGCAGCTTGGACGCGGGTTCACCCCTCCACTTT
clone_size: NA; d_call: NA; cdr3_length: 16; j_call: TRBJ2-3; v_call: TRBV6-6; cdr3_aa: CASSYGRGTSTDTQYF; cdr3_nt: TGTGCCAGCAGTTACGGGCGGGGCACTAGCACAGATACGCAGTATTTT
clone_size: once; d_call: TRBD1; cdr3_length: 13; j_call: TRBJ2-7; v_call: TRBV2; cdr3_aa: CASRETGGYEQYF; cdr3_nt: TGTGCCAGCAGGGAGACAGGGGGCTACGAGCAGTACTTC
clone_size: NA; d_call: TRBD1; cdr3_length: 17; j_call: TRBJ2-6; v_call: TRBV19; cdr3_aa: CASSIGTGGPGANVLTF; cdr3_nt: TGTGCCAGTAGTATAGGTACAGGGGGGCCTGGGGCCAACGTCCTGACTTTC
clone_size: NA; d_call: NA; cdr3_length: 11; j_call: TRBJ2-2; v_call: TRBV6-6; cdr3_aa: CASQVTGELFF; cdr3_nt: TGTGCCAGCCAGGTCACCGGGGAGCTGTTTTTT
clone_size: NA; d_call: TRBD1; cdr3_length: 15; j_call: TRBJ2-7; v_call: TRBV7-9; cdr3_aa: CASSLSPGGPYEQYF; cdr3_nt: TGTGCCAGCAGCTTAAGTCCAGGGGGACCCTACGAGCAGTACTTC
clone_size: once; d_call: TRBD1; cdr3_length: 18; j_call: TRBJ2-2; v_call: TRBV9; cdr3_aa: CASSPQGQGLRRTGELFF; cdr3_nt: TGTGCCAGCAGCCCCCAGGGACAGGGGCTAAGACGTACCGGGGAGCTGTTTTTT
clone_size: NA; d_call: TRBD2; cdr3_length: 16; j_call: TRBJ2-1; v_call: TRBV11-2; cdr3_aa: CASSAGVAGGDNEQFF; cdr3_nt: TGTGCCAGCAGCGCTGGAGTAGCGGGGGGGGACAATGAGCAGTTCTTC
clone_size: NA; d_call: NA; cdr3_length: 13; j_call: TRBJ1-1; v_call: TRBV14; cdr3_aa: CASSQDLMTEAFF; cdr3_nt: TGTGCCAGCAGCCAAGATCTTATGACTGAAGCTTTCTTT
clone_size: NA; d_call: NA; cdr3_length: 14; j_call: TRBJ2-7; v_call: TRBV19; cdr3_aa: CASSIVAGAYEQYF; cdr3_nt: TGTGCCAGTAGTATCGTGGCAGGCGCCTACGAGCAGTACTTC
clone_size: NA; d_call: NA; cdr3_length: 15; j_call: TRBJ1-1; v_call: TRBV12-5; cdr3_aa: CASGPPQGKNTEAFF; cdr3_nt: TGTGCTAGTGGCCCCCCCCAGGGGAAGAACACTGAAGCTTTCTTT
clone_size: NA; d_call: TRBD1; cdr3_length: 13; j_call: TRBJ2-5; v_call: TRBV5-1; cdr3_aa: CASSTGAEETQYF; cdr3_nt: TGCGCCAGTTCGACAGGGGCGGAAGAGACCCAGTACTTC
clone_size: NA; d_call: NA; cdr3_length: 18; j_call: TRBJ2-7; v_call: TRBV23-1; cdr3_aa: CASSPLRRVGIDRYEQYF; cdr3_nt: TGCGCCAGCAGTCCCCTTAGGAGGGTCGGGATAGATCGCTACGAGCAGTACTTC
clone_size: NA; d_call: NA; cdr3_length: 14; j_call: TRBJ1-2; v_call: TRBV6-2/TRBV6-3; cdr3_aa: CASSRQASSYGYTF; cdr3_nt: TGTGCCAGCAGCCGACAGGCCTCTTCATATGGCTACACCTTC
clone_size: NA; d_call: TRBD1; cdr3_length: 14; j_call: TRBJ2-7; v_call: TRBV7-9; cdr3_aa: CASSLAGQAYEQYF; cdr3_nt: TGTGCCAGCAGCTTAGCCGGACAGGCCTACGAGCAGTACTTC
clone_size: NA; d_call: NA; cdr3_length: 16; j_call: TRBJ1-2; v_call: TRBV15; cdr3_aa: CATSRGASGANYGYTF; cdr3_nt: TGTGCCACCAGCAGAGGGGCGTCTGGGGCCAACTATGGCTACACCTTC
clone_size: NA; d_call: NA; cdr3_length: 22; j_call: TRBJ2-6; v_call: TRBV7-6; cdr3_aa: CASSLGRGQGEGRQSGANVLTF; cdr3_nt: TGTGCCAGCAGCTTAGGGAGGGGGCAGGGGGAAGGAAGGCAATCTGGGGCCAACGTCCTGACTTTC
clone_size: NA; d_call: TRBD1; cdr3_length: 15; j_call: TRBJ1-5; v_call: TRBV29-1; cdr3_aa: CSVAQGALGNQPQHF; cdr3_nt: TGCAGCGTTGCACAGGGGGCGCTGGGCAATCAGCCCCAGCATTTT
clone_size: NA; d_call: NA; cdr3_length: 12; j_call: TRBJ1-5; v_call: TRBV6-5; cdr3_aa: CASSSGNQPQHF; cdr3_nt: TGTGCCAGCAGTTCAGGGAATCAGCCCCAGCATTTT
clone_size: NA; d_call: TRBD1; cdr3_length: 18; j_call: TRBJ1-5; v_call: TRBV3-1/TRBV3-2; cdr3_aa: CASSLGQGLQTSNQPQHF; cdr3_nt: TGTGCCAGCAGCCTTGGACAGGGACTGCAAACTAGCAATCAGCCCCAGCATTTT
clone_size: NA; d_call: TRBD2; cdr3_length: 15; j_call: TRBJ2-7; v_call: TRBV5-4; cdr3_aa: CASSPGGRSSYEQYF; cdr3_nt: TGTGCCAGCAGTCCGGGGGGAAGAAGCTCCTACGAGCAGTACTTC
clone_size: NA; d_call: TRBD2; cdr3_length: 15; j_call: TRBJ2-7; v_call: TRBV6-5; cdr3_aa: CASKGPGLADYEQYF; cdr3_nt: TGTGCCAGTAAAGGCCCGGGACTAGCGGACTACGAGCAGTACTTC
clone_size: NA; d_call: NA; cdr3_length: 14; j_call: TRBJ1-6; v_call: TRBV6-6; cdr3_aa: CASSPGRQDSPLHF; cdr3_nt: TGTGCCAGCAGCCCGGGACGACAGGATTCACCCCTCCACTTT
clone_size: NA; d_call: NA; cdr3_length: 14; j_call: TRBJ2-2; v_call: TRBV7-8; cdr3_aa: CASSLVGNTGELFF; cdr3_nt: TGTGCCAGCAGCTTAGTCGGGAACACCGGGGAGCTGTTTTTT
clone_size: once; d_call: NA; cdr3_length: 21; j_call: TRBJ1-6; v_call: TRBV11-3; cdr3_aa: CASSLEEFRTGDLGYNSPLHF; cdr3_nt: TGTGCCAGCAGCTTAGAGGAGTTCCGGACGGGGGATTTGGGGTATAATTCACCCCTCCACTTT
clone_size: NA; d_call: TRBD1; cdr3_length: 13; j_call: TRBJ1-1; v_call: TRBV12-3/TRBV12-4; cdr3_aa: CASTPLQGTEAFF; cdr3_nt: TGTGCCAGCACCCCGCTACAGGGGACTGAAGCTTTCTTT
clone_size: NA; d_call: NA; cdr3_length: 14; j_call: TRBJ2-5; v_call: TRBV6-5; cdr3_aa: CASTDGQRGKTQYF; cdr3_nt: TGTGCCAGCACCGACGGACAGAGGGGCAAGACCCAGTACTTC
clone_size: NA; d_call: TRBD1; cdr3_length: 15; j_call: TRBJ1-2; v_call: TRBV5-6; cdr3_aa: CASSLWGQQLYGYTF; cdr3_nt: TGTGCCAGCAGCTTGTGGGGACAGCAACTATATGGCTACACCTTC
clone_size: few; d_call: NA; cdr3_length: 15; j_call: TRBJ1-6; v_call: TRBV3-1/TRBV3-2; cdr3_aa: CASSAGGGLSSPLHF; cdr3_nt: TGTGCCAGCAGTGCCGGCGGGGGGCTTAGTTCACCCCTCCACTTT
clone_size: NA; d_call: NA; cdr3_length: 13; j_call: TRBJ2-7; v_call: TRBV11-1; cdr3_aa: CASSVGLHYEQYF; cdr3_nt: TGTGCCAGCAGCGTAGGGCTCCACTACGAGCAGTACTTC